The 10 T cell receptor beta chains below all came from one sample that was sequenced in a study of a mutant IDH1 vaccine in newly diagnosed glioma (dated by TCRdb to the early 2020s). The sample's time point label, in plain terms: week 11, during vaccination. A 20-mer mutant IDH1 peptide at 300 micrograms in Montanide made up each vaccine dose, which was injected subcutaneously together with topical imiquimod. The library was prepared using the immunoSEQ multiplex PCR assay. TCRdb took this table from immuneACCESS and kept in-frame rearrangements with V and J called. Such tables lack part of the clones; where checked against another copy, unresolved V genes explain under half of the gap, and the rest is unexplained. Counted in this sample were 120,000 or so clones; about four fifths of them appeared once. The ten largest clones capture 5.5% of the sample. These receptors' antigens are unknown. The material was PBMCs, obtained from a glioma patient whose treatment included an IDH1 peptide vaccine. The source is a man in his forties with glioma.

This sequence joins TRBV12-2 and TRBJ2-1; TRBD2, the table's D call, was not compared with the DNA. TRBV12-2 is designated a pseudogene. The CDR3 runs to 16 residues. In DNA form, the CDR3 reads TGTGCAAGTCGCTATTTAGCGGGAGGGCCTTACAATGAGCAGTTCTTC. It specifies CASRYLAGGPYNEQFF.

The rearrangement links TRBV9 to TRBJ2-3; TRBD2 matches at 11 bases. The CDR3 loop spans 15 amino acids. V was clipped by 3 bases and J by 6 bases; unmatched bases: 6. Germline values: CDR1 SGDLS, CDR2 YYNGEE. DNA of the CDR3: TGTGCCAGCAGCGGTAGCGGGAGGGTCATGGATACGCAGTATTTT. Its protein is CASSGSGRVMDTQYF.

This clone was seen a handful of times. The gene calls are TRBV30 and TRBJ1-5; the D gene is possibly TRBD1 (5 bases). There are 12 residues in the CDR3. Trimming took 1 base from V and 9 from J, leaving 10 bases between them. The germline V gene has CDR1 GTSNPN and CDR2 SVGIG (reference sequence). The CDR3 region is CAWSGQGGPQHF. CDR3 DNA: TGTGCCTGGAGTGGCCAGGGAGGGCCCCAGCATTTT.

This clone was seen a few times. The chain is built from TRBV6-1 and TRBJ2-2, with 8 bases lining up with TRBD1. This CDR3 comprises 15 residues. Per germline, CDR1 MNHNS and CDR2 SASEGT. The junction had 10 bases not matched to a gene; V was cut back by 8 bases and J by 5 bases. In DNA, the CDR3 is TGTGCCAGCCGATTCATACAGGGGGGTACCGGGGAGCTGTTTTTT. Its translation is CASRFIQGGTGELFF.

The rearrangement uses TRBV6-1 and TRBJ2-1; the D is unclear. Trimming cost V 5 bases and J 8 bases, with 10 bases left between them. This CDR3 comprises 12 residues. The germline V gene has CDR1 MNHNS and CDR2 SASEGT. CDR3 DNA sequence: TGTGCCAGCAGTCGCGATGGAGATGAGCAGTTCTTC. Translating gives CASSRDGDEQFF.

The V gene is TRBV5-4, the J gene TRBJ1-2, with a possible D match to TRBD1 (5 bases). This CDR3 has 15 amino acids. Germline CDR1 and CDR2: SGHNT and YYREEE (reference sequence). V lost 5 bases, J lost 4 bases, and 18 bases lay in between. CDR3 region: CASRPDTRTTYGYTF. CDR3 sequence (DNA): TGTGCCAGCAGACCGGACACAAGGACCACCTATGGCTACACCTTC.

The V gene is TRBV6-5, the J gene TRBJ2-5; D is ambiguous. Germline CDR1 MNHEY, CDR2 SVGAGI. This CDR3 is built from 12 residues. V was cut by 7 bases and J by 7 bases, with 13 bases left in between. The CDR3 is CASISTPGTQYF. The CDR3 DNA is TGTGCCAGCATCTCAACCCCTGGGACCCAGTACTTC.

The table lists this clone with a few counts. CDR3 nucleotides: TGTGCCAGCTGGACAGGGGGCAATTCACCCCTCCACTTT. Translated: CASWTGGNSPLHF. The chain joins TRBV2 to TRBJ1-6; 11 bases align to TRBD1. Germline lookup yields CDR1 SNHLY and CDR2 FYNNEI. CDR3 length equals 13 residues. The V and J ends lost 8 bases and 7 bases, in that order; junction bases with no gene match: 1.

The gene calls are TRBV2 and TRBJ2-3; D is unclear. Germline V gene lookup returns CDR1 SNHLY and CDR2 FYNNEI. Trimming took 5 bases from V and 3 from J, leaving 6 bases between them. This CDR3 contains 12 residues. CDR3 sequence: CASSPMTDTQYF. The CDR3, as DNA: TGTGCCAGCAGTCCTATGACAGATACGCAGTATTTT.

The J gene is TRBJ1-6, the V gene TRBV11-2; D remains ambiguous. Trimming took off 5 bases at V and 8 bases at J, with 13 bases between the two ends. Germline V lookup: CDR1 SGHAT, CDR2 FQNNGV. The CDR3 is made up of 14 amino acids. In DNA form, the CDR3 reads TGTGCCAGCAGCCCCCGAGTGGCAGATTCACCCCTCCACTTT. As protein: CASSPRVADSPLHF.